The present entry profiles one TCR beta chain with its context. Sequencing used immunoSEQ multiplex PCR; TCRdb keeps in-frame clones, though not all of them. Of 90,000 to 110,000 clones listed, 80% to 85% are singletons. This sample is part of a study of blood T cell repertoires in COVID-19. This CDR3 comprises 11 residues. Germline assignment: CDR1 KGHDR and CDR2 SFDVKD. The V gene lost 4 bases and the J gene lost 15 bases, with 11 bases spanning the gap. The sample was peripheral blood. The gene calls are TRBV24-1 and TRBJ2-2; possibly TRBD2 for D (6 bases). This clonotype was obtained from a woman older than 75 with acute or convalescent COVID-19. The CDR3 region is CATSETRQLFF. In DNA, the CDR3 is TGTGCCACCAGTGAGACTAGACAGTTGTTTTTT.